These 26 T cell receptor beta chains share one sample of origin, sequenced in a study of OX40 agonist ivuxolimab in advanced cancers. The table came from immunoSEQ multiplex PCR; TCRdb's copy has only in-frame clones and leaves some out. The table records over 60,000 clones, approximately 90% of them present only once. Specimen: CD4+ or CD8+ T cells sorted from blood, collected in a trial of the OX40 agonist ivuxolimab. These receptors all come from an adult with an advanced solid tumor such as melanoma, head and neck, liver or kidney cancer.

V and J are TRBV19 and TRBJ2-1; 9 bases fit TRBD1. Germline V gives CDR1 LNHDA, CDR2 SQIVND (reference sequence). Unmatched junction bases numbered 12, after V lost 4 bases and J lost 8 bases. The CDR3 is 16 amino acids. CDR3 nucleotide sequence: TGTGCCAGTAGTAGGGTTCCGGGACAGGGTAACCATGAGCAGTTCTTC. Its translation is CASSRVPGQGNHEQFF.

The V gene is TRBV10-1, the J gene TRBJ2-1, with TRBD2 identical over 10 bases. From germline, CDR1 is WNHNN and CDR2 SYGVQD (reference sequence). The CDR3 runs 17 residues. V shed 0 bases, J shed 4 bases, and the junction held 6 bases outside the gene matches. The CDR3 nucleotides read TGCGCCAGCAGTGAGTCGTCTAGCGGGAGAGGGTACAATGAGCAGTTCTTC. Amino acids: CASSESSSGRGYNEQFF.

The rearrangement uses TRBV5-1 and TRBJ2-2; 8 nucleotides align to TRBD2. Trimming at V came to 4 bases and at J to 2 bases, leaving 7 bases not matched to a gene. Germline CDR1 is SGHRS and CDR2 is YFSETQ. This CDR3 is built from 16 residues. The CDR3 reads CASSGVLAVNTGELFF. CDR3 in DNA: TGCGCCAGCAGCGGGGTACTAGCGGTCAACACCGGGGAGCTGTTTTTT. The whole variable domain, remainder taken from reference TRBV5-1 and TRBJ2-2, is KAGVTQTPRYLIKTRGQQVTLSCSPISGHRSVSWYQQTPGQGLQFLFEYFSETQRNKGNFPGRFSGRQFSNSRSEMNVSTLELGDSALYLCASSGVLAVNTGELFFGEGSRLTVL.

The chain joins TRBV5-1 to TRBJ2-2; the match to TRBD2 covers 14 bases. V was clipped by 4 bases and J by 2 bases; unmatched bases: 4. This CDR3 spans 17 amino acids. Germline CDR1 and CDR2: SGHRS and YFSETQ. The CDR3 spells CASSPGLAGVNTGELFF. CDR3 nucleotide sequence: TGCGCCAGCAGCCCGGGACTAGCGGGAGTAAACACCGGGGAGCTGTTTTTT. The entire variable domain, with the rest obtained from reference TRBV5-1 and TRBJ2-2, is as follows: KAGVTQTPRYLIKTRGQQVTLSCSPISGHRSVSWYQQTPGQGLQFLFEYFSETQRNKGNFPGRFSGRQFSNSRSEMNVSTLELGDSALYLCASSPGLAGVNTGELFFGEGSRLTVL.

The rearrangement links TRBV11-2 to TRBJ2-1; 8 nucleotides agree with TRBD2. Germline V lookup: CDR1 SGHAT, CDR2 FQNNGV. J was trimmed by 10 bases and V by 4 bases; bases with no gene match: 9. The CDR3 extends over 14 amino acids. The CDR3 DNA is TGTGCCAGCAGCTCCCCGTACCTAGCGGGCGAGCAGTTCTTC. This translates into CASSSPYLAGEQFF.

The sample holds a few counts of this clone. This rearrangement joins TRBV6-6 to TRBJ1-2, with 9 bases aligning to TRBD1. The germline V gene encodes CDR1 MNHNY and CDR2 SVGAGI (reference sequence). After removal of 2 bases from V and 8 bases from J, the junction contained 0 bases not matched to a gene. CDR3 size: 12 residues. The DNA of the CDR3 is TGTGCCAGCAGTTACGACAGGGGGGGCTACACCTTC. Its protein is CASSYDRGGYTF.

The J gene is TRBJ2-7, the V gene TRBV2; possibly TRBD1 for D (5 bases). V was cut by 4 bases and J by 2 bases, with 9 bases left in between. CDR3 length: 13 residues. Germline CDR1 and CDR2: SNHLY and FYNNEI. This CDR3 reads CASSGTMTYEQYF. The CDR3 DNA reads TGTGCCAGCAGTGGGACAATGACCTACGAGCAGTACTTC.

The gene calls are TRBV30 and TRBJ1-6; D not certain. The V gene lost 2 bases and the J gene lost 3 bases, with 8 bases spanning the gap. CDR1 and CDR2 from the germline V gene are GTSNPN and SVGIG (reference sequence). The CDR3 has 14 residues. This CDR3 is CAWSRTDYNSPLHF. The CDR3 bases are TGTGCCTGGAGTAGGACCGACTATAATTCACCCCTCCACTTT.

This rearrangement joins TRBV29-1 to TRBJ1-2; D is perhaps TRBD1 (6 bases). With 4 bases removed from V and 3 bases from J, the gap between germline ends came to 6 bases. CDR1 SQVTM and CDR2 ANQGSEA come from the germline V gene. CDR3 size: 11 residues. The CDR3 coding sequence is TGCAGCGTTGCAGGGGACTATGGCTACACCTTC. Translation: CSVAGDYGYTF.

On this clone: The sample holds other DNA sequences that translate to the same CDR3. The chain combines TRBV2 with TRBJ2-5; 8 nucleotides line up with TRBD1. Germline V lookup: CDR1 SNHLY, CDR2 FYNNEI. The ends lost 6 bases at V and 4 bases at J; junction bases unmatched: 4. CDR3 length: 13 residues. The DNA of the CDR3 is TGTGCCAGCAGCAGGGGGCAGGGAGAGACCCAGTACTTC. Its protein product is CASSRGQGETQYF.

The table lists this clone with a count of one. The J gene is TRBJ2-7, the V gene TRBV6-6, with 14 bases matching TRBD2. This CDR3 comprises 16 residues. Germline V CDR1 and CDR2: MNHNY, SVGAGI (reference sequence). With 6 bases clipped from V and 0 bases from J, the junction kept 4 bases outside the gene matches. The CDR3 DNA follows: TGTGCCAGCAGCCTCGGACTAGCGGGGGGCTCCTACGAGCAGTACTTC. It yields the protein CASSLGLAGGSYEQYF.

V gene TRBV30 combines with J gene TRBJ2-5; TRBD1 agrees at 8 bases. Germline V lookup: CDR1 GTSNPN, CDR2 SVGIG (reference sequence). The V segment lost 2 bases and the J segment 4 bases; nucleotides outside the gene matches: 6. CDR3 size: 14 residues. The CDR3 nucleotides are TGTGCCTGGAGTAGGACAGGGATGGGAGAGACCCAGTACTTC. Its translation is CAWSRTGMGETQYF.

The CDR3 nucleotides read TGTGCCAGCGGACTGACATCCGGGACAAACTATGGCTACACCTTC. Amino acids: CASGLTSGTNYGYTF. This rearrangement joins TRBV28 to TRBJ1-2; D might be TRBD1 (6 bases). Germline V gene lookup returns CDR1 MDHEN and CDR2 SYDVKM. The germline V and J ends were trimmed by 8 bases and 2 bases, with 18 bases remaining between them. CDR3 length: 15 residues.

The chain recombines TRBV19 with TRBJ2-4; D gene ambiguous. V dropped 5 bases and J dropped 3 bases, with 17 bases sitting between them. CDR1 LNHDA and CDR2 SQIVND come from the germline V gene (reference sequence). This CDR3 has 16 amino acids. The CDR3 here is CASSQLVGLGKNIQYF. Written as DNA, the CDR3 is TGTGCCAGTAGTCAATTGGTAGGATTAGGCAAAAACATTCAGTACTTC.

This clone came up once. J is TRBJ1-2 and V is TRBV6-5; D remains ambiguous. Trimming cost V 5 bases and J 8 bases, with 12 bases left between them. There are 12 residues in the CDR3. From germline, CDR1 is MNHEY and CDR2 SVGAGI. The CDR3 spells CASSNEHGGYTF. As DNA, the CDR3 is TGTGCCAGCAGTAACGAACACGGAGGCTACACCTTC.

The V call is TRBV15, the J call TRBJ2-7; the match to TRBD2 covers 9 bases. Per germline, CDR1 LNHNV and CDR2 YYDKDF (reference sequence). J gave up 0 bases and V 0 bases, and 0 bases lay outside the gene matches. This CDR3 has 15 residues. The CDR3 region is CATSRETSGSYEQYF. CDR3 bases: TGTGCCACCAGCAGAGAGACTAGCGGCTCCTACGAGCAGTACTTC.

The J gene is TRBJ1-1, the V gene TRBV18; possible D gene TRBD1, 6 bases. The V gene's germline CDR1 is KGHSH and CDR2 LQKENI. This CDR3 is 15 amino acids long. Between the trimmed V and J ends, which lost 0 bases and 0 bases, there was a span of 8 bases. The CDR3 is CASSPPRGLNTEAFF. CDR3 nucleotide sequence: TGTGCCAGCTCACCACCGCGGGGGCTGAACACTGAAGCTTTCTTT. Filled out from reference TRBV18 and TRBJ1-1, the complete variable domain reads NAGVMQNPRHLVRRRGQEARLRCSPMKGHSHVYWYRQLPEEGLKFMVYLQKENIIDESGMPKERFSAEFPKEGPSILRIQQVVRGDSAAYFCASSPPRGLNTEAFFGQGTRLTVV.

The rearrangement links TRBV30 to TRBJ1-2, with D perhaps matching TRBD1 (6 bases). CDR3 length: 12 residues. Deletions cut 3 bases from V and 4 bases from J, with 9 bases between. CDR1 and CDR2 (germline): GTSNPN, SVGIG (reference sequence). CDR3 sequence reads: CAWSYRAYGYTF. The CDR3, as DNA: TGTGCCTGGAGCTACAGGGCCTATGGCTACACCTTC.

V and J are TRBV19 and TRBJ1-5; 7 bases are shared with TRBD1. The CDR3 spans 14 residues. The V gene end was trimmed by 5 bases and the J gene end by 4 bases; junction bases not matched to a gene: 5. The V gene's germline CDR1 is LNHDA and CDR2 SQIVND (reference sequence). The CDR3, as DNA: TGTGCCAGTAGTGACCGGGACAGAAATCAGCCCCAGCATTTT. This codes for CASSDRDRNQPQHF.

The rearrangement joins TRBV27 to TRBJ1-4; the match to TRBD1 covers 10 bases. Germline V gene sequence: CDR1 MNHEY, CDR2 SMNVEV (reference sequence). This CDR3 is built from 16 residues. Germline trimming cut 5 bases from V and 6 bases from J; bases unmatched to any gene: 9. The CDR3 loop is CASSKSRDRGDEKLFF. CDR3 coding DNA: TGTGCCAGCAGTAAATCCCGGGACAGGGGAGATGAAAAACTGTTTTTT.

The gene calls are TRBV2 and TRBJ1-6; D gene unclear. Germline CDR1 and CDR2: SNHLY and FYNNEI. This CDR3 is 14 amino acids long. The ends were cut back, 8 bases at V and 6 bases at J, with 14 bases in the middle. The CDR3 is CASVGEFGNSPLHF. CDR3 DNA sequence: TGTGCCAGCGTCGGGGAATTTGGTAATTCACCCCTCCACTTT.

The chain joins TRBV30 to TRBJ2-3; tentatively, D is TRBD1 (5 bases). The V end lost 1 base, the J end lost 3 bases, and 8 bases lay between the germline ends. CDR1 is GTSNPN, CDR2 SVGIG, per germline (reference sequence). The CDR3 extends over 13 amino acids. Here the CDR3 reads CAWSAKGTDTQYF. The CDR3 bases are TGTGCCTGGAGTGCAAAGGGGACAGATACGCAGTATTTT.

The genes are TRBV28 and TRBJ1-5; D is unresolved. Germline CDR1 is MDHEN and CDR2 is SYDVKM. Trimming left V 4 bases short and J 4 bases short, with 5 bases between. This CDR3 is built from 12 residues. CDR3 loop: CASSYGNQPQHF. CDR3 DNA sequence: TGTGCCAGCAGTTACGGAAATCAGCCCCAGCATTTT.

As DNA, the CDR3 is TGTGCCAGCAGCGCCTCGGGGTCAAACGAGCAGTACTTC. Encoded protein: CASSASGSNEQYF. V gene TRBV7-3 combines with J gene TRBJ2-7, with a possible D match to TRBD2 (5 bases). The CDR3 extends over 13 amino acids. Trimming pared 5 bases from V and 5 bases from J, leaving 13 bases between. Germline V gene sequence: CDR1 SGHTA, CDR2 FQGTGA.

The V and J genes are TRBV27 and TRBJ2-5; D remains unclear. The V end was cut by 5 bases, the J end by 4 bases, with 11 bases between. Germline CDR1 and CDR2: MNHEY and SMNVEV (reference sequence). The CDR3 sequence is 13 residues long. CDR3 nucleotides: TGTGCCAGCAGTCCGATATCGTTAGAGACCCAGTACTTC. Protein: CASSPISLETQYF.

The chain joins TRBV6-1 to TRBJ1-5, with 11 bases aligning to TRBD1. The germline V gene encodes CDR1 MNHNS and CDR2 SASEGT. The CDR3 spans 16 residues. J gave up 6 bases and V 4 bases, and 8 bases lay outside the gene matches. Written as DNA, the CDR3 is TGTGCCAGCAGTGTCGTCGGGACAGGGGGTTTTCAGCCCCAGCATTTT. This sequence encodes CASSVVGTGGFQPQHF.